This TCR beta chain appears in the sequencing data of a study of blood T cells in healthy people across ages. Study summary: In model experiments, template switching was able to capture about one barcoded beta molecule for every two T cells that were present.

A J-beta primer mix and a sample-barcoded 5' primer were used in a second PCR of roughly 7 to 12 cycles. TCRdb reanalysed the 5' RACE reads using MiXCR and keeps one entry per CDR3 protein. The table lists hundreds of thousands of distinct CDR3 sequences, 20% to 25% of them singletons, with 3% to 4.5% in the top ten. Only a few counts were recorded for this clonotype. Germline trimming cut 4 bases from V and 0 bases from J; bases unmatched to any gene: 5. Germline CDR1 reads SGHRS; CDR2 reads YFSETQ. This CDR3 has 15 amino acids. V is TRBV5-1 and J is TRBJ2-3, with 7 bases identical to TRBD2. The TCR comes from a man in his sixties or seventies in good health. Sequencing used blood. CDR3 amino acids: CASSATSRSTDTQYF. DNA for the CDR3: TGCGCCAGCAGCGCGACTAGCAGAAGCACAGATACGCAGTATTTT.